This T cell receptor beta chain was sequenced during a study of T cell responses to AZD1222 COVID-19 vaccine. Findings and caveats of the study: In the spike-specific TCR repertoire, nearly half reportedly target unmutated variant regions. After two AZD1222 doses, spike-specific TCR breadth and depth rose versus day 0. No repertoire was sampled before or during the peak T cell response, only after it.

In germline, CDR1 is SGHRS, CDR2 YFSETQ. This CDR3 spans 14 amino acids. Trimming stripped 2 bases from V and 2 bases from J, with 8 bases between. Profiling relied on immunoSEQ multiplex PCR, and the TCRdb table lists in-frame clones only, not all of them. The sample lists 200,000 to 250,000 clones, around 94% occurring once. Notes on this clone: What it binds is unknown.

The source is an adult who received the MenACWY meningococcal vaccine as a control. Here the sequenced sample was peripheral blood, taken 28 days after the second dose of the MenACWY control vaccine. The gene calls are TRBV5-1 and TRBJ2-4, with D possibly being TRBD2 (5 bases). The CDR3 bases are TGCGCCAGCAGCTTAGAGGGTACCAAAAACATTCAGTACTTC. Amino acids: CASSLEGTKNIQYF. Using reference TRBV5-1 and TRBJ2-4 for the parts outside the CDR3, the full variable domain is KAGVTQTPRYLIKTRGQQVTLSCSPISGHRSVSWYQQTPGQGLQFLFEYFSETQRNKGNFPGRFSGRQFSNSRSEMNVSTLELGDSALYLCASSLEGTKNIQYFGAGTRLSVL.